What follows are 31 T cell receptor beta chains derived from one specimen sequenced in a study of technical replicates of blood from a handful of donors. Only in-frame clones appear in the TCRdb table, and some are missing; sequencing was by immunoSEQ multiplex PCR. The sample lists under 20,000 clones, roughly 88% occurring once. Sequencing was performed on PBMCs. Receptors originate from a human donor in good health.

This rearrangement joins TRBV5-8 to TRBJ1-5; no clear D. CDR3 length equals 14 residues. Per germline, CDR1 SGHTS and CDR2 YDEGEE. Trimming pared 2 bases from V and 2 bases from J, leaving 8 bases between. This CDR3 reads CASSFRVGNQPQHF. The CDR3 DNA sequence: TGTGCCAGCAGCTTCCGGGTGGGCAATCAGCCCCAGCATTTT.

CDR3: CASSPSTGATYTEAFF. The CDR3 DNA reads as TGTGCCAGCTCACCCTCGACAGGGGCTACCTACACTGAAGCTTTCTTT. This rearrangement joins TRBV18 to TRBJ1-1; 8 positions agree with TRBD1. The germline V gene encodes CDR1 KGHSH and CDR2 LQKENI. The CDR3 spans 16 residues. Trimming took 3 bases from V and 3 from J; bases not matched to a gene: 9.

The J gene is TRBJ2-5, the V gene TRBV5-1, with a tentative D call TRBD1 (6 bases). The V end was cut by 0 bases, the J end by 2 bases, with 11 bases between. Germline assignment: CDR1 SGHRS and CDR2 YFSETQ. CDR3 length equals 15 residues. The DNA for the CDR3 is TGCGCCAGCAGCTTGGCCGGAACAGGGCAAGAGACCCAGTACTTC. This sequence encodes CASSLAGTGQETQYF.

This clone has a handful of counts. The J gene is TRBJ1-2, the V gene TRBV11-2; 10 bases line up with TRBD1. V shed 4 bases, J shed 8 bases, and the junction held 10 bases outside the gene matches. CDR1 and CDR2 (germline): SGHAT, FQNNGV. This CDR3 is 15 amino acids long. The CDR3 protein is CASSSTGTGAFGYTF. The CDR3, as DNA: TGTGCCAGCAGCTCAACCGGGACAGGGGCTTTCGGCTACACCTTC.

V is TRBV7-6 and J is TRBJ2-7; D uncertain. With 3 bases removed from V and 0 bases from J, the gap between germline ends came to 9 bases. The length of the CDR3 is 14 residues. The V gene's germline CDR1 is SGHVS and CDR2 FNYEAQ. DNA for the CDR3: TGTGCCAGCAGCTTCGGCGGAACCTCCTACGAGCAGTACTTC. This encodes CASSFGGTSYEQYF.

CDR3 nucleotides: TGTGCCAGCAGCTTAGATTCGGGGGGGACTGAAGCTTTCTTT. Translation gives CASSLDSGGTEAFF. This chain links TRBV11-2 with TRBJ1-1; D may be TRBD1 (5 bases). The CDR3 spans 14 residues. In germline, CDR1 is SGHAT, CDR2 FQNNGV. Trimming shortened V by 0 bases and J by 5 bases, and 10 bases separated the two germline ends.

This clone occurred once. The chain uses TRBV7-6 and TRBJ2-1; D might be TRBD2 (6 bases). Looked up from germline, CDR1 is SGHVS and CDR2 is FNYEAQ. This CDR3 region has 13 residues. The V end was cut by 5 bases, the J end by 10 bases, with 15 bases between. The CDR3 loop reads CASSGGSGGEQFF. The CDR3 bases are TGTGCCAGCAGCGGAGGTAGCGGCGGGGAGCAGTTCTTC.

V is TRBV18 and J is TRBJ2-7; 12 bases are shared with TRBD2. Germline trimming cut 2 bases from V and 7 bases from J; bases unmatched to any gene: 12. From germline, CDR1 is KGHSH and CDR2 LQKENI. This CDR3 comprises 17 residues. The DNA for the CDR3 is TGTGCCAGCTCACCATATCGCCGCGGGCTAGCGGGAGGGGAGCAGTACTTC. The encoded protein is CASSPYRRGLAGGEQYF. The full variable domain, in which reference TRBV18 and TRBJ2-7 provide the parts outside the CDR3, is NAGVMQNPRHLVRRRGQEARLRCSPMKGHSHVYWYRQLPEEGLKFMVYLQKENIIDESGMPKERFSAEFPKEGPSILRIQQVVRGDSAAYFCASSPYRRGLAGGEQYFGPGTRLTVT.

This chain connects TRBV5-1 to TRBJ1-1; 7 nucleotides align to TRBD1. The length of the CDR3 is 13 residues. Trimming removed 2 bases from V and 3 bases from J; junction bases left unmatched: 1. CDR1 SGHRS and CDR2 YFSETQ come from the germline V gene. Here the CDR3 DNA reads TGCGCCAGCAGCTTCCAGGGGGACACTGAAGCTTTCTTT. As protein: CASSFQGDTEAFF. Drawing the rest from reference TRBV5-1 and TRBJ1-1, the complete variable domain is KAGVTQTPRYLIKTRGQQVTLSCSPISGHRSVSWYQQTPGQGLQFLFEYFSETQRNKGNFPGRFSGRQFSNSRSEMNVSTLELGDSALYLCASSFQGDTEAFFGQGTRLTVV.

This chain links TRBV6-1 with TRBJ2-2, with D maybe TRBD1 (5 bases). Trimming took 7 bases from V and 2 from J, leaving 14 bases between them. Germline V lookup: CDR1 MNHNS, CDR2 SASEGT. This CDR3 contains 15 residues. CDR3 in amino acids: CASTLGAPNTGELFF. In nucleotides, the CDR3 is TGTGCCAGCACGCTAGGGGCGCCTAACACCGGGGAGCTGTTTTTT.

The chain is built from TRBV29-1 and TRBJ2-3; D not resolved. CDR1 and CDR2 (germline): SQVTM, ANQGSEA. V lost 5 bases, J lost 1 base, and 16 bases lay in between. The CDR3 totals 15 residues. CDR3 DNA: TGCAGCGTTAAGGAATTTCTGGGCGGCACAGATACGCAGTATTTT. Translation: CSVKEFLGGTDTQYF.

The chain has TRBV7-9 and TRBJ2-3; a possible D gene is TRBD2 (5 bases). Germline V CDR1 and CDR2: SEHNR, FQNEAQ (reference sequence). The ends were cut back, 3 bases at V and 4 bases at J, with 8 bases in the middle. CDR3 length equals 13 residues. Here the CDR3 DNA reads TGTGCCAGCAGCTTGGACGGGGCAGATACGCAGTATTTT. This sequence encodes CASSLDGADTQYF.

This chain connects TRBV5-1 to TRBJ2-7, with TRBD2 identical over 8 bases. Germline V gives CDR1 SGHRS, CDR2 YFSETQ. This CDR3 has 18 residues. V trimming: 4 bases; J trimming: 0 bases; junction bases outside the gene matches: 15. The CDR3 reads CASSREAGGGGSSYEQYF. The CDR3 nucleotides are TGCGCCAGCAGCCGAGAGGCGGGGGGCGGGGGTAGCTCCTACGAGCAGTACTTC.

For the CDR3, the DNA is TGTGCCAGCAGGCGCCAGGGGCCTCAATGGACCCAGTACTTC. This encodes CASRRQGPQWTQYF. The rearrangement uses TRBV28 and TRBJ2-5; the D gene is possibly TRBD1 (6 bases). Germline-derived CDR1 and CDR2 are MDHEN and SYDVKM. CDR3 size: 14 residues. V lost 6 bases and J lost 7, with 18 bases in between.

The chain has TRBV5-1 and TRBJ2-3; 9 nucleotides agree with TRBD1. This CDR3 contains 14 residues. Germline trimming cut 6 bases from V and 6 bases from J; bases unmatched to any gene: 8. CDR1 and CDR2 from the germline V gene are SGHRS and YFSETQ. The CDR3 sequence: CASTDRTGVDTQYF. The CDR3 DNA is TGCGCCAGCACGGATCGGACAGGGGTGGATACGCAGTATTTT. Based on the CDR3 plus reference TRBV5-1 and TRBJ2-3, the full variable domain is KAGVTQTPRYLIKTRGQQVTLSCSPISGHRSVSWYQQTPGQGLQFLFEYFSETQRNKGNFPGRFSGRQFSNSRSEMNVSTLELGDSALYLCASTDRTGVDTQYFGPGTRLTVL.

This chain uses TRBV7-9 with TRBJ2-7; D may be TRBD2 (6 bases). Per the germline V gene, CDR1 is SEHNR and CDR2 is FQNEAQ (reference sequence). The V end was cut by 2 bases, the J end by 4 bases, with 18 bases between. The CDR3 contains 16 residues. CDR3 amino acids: CASSLIEGGPQYEQYF. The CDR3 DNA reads TGTGCCAGCAGCTTAATCGAGGGAGGCCCCCAGTACGAGCAGTACTTC.

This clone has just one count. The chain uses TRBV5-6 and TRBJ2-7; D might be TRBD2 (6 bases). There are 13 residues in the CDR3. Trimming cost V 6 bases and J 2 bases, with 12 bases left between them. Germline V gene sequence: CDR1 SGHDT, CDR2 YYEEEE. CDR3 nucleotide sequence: TGTGCCAGCACCCGGGACTCGGCCTACGAGCAGTACTTC. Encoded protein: CASTRDSAYEQYF.

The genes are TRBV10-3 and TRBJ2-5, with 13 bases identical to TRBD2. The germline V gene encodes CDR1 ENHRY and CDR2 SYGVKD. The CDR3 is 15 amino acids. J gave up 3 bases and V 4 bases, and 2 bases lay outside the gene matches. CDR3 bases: TGTGCCATCAGTGCCGGACTAGCGGGAGAAGAGACCCAGTACTTC. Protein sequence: CAISAGLAGEETQYF.

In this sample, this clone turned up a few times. As DNA, the CDR3 is TGCGCCAGCAGCCAAGATTGGGCGGGGAACAATCAGCCCCAGCATTTT. Translated, it gives CASSQDWAGNNQPQHF. V and J are TRBV4-1 and TRBJ1-5; D unresolved. The CDR3 extends over 16 amino acids. CDR1 and CDR2 from the germline V gene are MGHRA and YSYEKL. Trimming shortened V by 0 bases and J by 3 bases, and 12 bases separated the two germline ends.

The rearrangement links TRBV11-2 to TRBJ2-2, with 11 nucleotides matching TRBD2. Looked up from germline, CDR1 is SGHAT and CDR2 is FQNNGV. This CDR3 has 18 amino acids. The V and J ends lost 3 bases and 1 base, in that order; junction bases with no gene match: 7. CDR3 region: CASSFRLAGPLNTGELFF. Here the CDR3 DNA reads TGTGCCAGCAGCTTTAGACTAGCGGGACCCCTGAACACCGGGGAGCTGTTTTTT.

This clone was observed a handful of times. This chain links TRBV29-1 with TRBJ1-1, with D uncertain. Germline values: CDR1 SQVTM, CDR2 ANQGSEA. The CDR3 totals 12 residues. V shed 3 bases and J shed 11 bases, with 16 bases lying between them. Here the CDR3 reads CSVEVTTSRAFF. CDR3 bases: TGCAGCGTTGAGGTGACCACCTCGCGGGCTTTCTTT.

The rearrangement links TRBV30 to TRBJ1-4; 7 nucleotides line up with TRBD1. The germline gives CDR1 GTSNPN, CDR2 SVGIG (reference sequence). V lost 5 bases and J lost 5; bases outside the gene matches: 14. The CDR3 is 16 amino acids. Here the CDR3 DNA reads TGTGCCTGGGGTTCGGGACAGCGCCTGGGCAATGAAAAACTGTTTTTT. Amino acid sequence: CAWGSGQRLGNEKLFF.

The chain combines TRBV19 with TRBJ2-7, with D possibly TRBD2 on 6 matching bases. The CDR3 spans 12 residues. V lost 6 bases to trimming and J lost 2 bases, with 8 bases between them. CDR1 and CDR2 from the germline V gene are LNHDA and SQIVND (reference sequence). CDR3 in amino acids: CASSGGAYEQYF. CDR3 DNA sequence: TGTGCCAGTAGCGGGGGAGCCTACGAGCAGTACTTC.

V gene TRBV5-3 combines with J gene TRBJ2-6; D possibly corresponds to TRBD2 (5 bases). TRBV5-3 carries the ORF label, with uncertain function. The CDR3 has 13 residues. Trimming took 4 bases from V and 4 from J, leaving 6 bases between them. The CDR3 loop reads CARSGSGANVLTF. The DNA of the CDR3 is TGTGCCAGAAGCGGGAGCGGGGCCAACGTCCTGACTTTC.

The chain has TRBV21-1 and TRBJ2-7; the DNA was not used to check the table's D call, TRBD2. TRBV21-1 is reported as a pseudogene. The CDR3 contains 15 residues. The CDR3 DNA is TGTGCCAGCATCCAGCGGGAGCCCCAATCGTACGAGCAGTACTTC. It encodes CASIQREPQSYEQYF.

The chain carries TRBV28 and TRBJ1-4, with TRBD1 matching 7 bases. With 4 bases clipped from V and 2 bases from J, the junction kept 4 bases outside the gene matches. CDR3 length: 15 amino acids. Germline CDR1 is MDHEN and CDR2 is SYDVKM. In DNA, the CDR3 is TGTGCCAGCAGTTCAGAGGGGGCTACTAATGAAAAACTGTTTTTT. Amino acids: CASSSEGATNEKLFF.

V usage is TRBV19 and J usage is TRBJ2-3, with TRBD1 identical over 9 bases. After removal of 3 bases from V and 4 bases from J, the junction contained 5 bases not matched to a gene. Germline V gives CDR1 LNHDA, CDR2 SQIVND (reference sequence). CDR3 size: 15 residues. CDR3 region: CASSITGGIADTQYF. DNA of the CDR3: TGTGCCAGTAGTATCACAGGGGGCATCGCAGATACGCAGTATTTT.

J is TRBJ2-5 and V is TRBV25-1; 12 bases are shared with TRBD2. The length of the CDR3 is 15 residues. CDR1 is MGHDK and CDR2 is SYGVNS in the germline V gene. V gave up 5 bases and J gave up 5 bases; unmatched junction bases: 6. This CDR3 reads CASSLTSGSSETQYF. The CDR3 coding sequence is TGTGCCAGCAGTTTGACTAGCGGGAGTTCTGAGACCCAGTACTTC.

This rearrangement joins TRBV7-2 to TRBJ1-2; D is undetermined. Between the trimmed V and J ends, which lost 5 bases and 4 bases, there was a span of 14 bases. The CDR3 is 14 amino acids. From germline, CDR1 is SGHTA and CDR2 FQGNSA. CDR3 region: CASSPSGGSYGYTF. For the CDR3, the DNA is TGTGCCAGCAGCCCCTCGGGAGGGAGCTATGGCTACACCTTC.

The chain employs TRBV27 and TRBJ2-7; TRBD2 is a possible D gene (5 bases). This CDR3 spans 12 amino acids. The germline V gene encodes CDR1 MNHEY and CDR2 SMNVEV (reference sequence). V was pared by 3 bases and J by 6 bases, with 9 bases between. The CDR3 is CASSFLAGEQYF. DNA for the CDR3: TGTGCCAGCAGTTTTCTGGCGGGCGAGCAGTACTTC.

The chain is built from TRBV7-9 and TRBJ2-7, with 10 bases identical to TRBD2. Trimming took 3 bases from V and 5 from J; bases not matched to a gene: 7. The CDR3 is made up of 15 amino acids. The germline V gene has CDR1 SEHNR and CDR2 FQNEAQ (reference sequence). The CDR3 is CASSFTSGTSHEQYF. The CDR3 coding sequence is TGTGCCAGCAGCTTCACTAGCGGGACGTCTCACGAGCAGTACTTC. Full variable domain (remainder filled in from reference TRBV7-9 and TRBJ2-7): DTGVSQNPRHKITKRGQNVTFRCDPISEHNRLYWYRQTLGQGPEFLTYFQNEAQLEKSRLLSDRFSAERPKGSFSTLEIQRTEQGDSAMYLCASSFTSGTSHEQYFGPGTRLTVT.